This T cell receptor beta chain stems from a study of T cell repertoires in cytomegalovirus infection. Across the whole study: HLA-B-restricted CMV epitopes that are well studied, plus recently identified HLA-C-restricted ones, were used by the study. Both a matching HLA type and CMV infection were indicated by public TCR beta signatures.

This clonotype was seen more than once but under ten times. No antigen is known for it. Regarding the study as a whole: Clonotype analysis showed dominance of the ex vivo response by HLA-C-restricted CMV-specific TCR beta clonotypes. The cumulative frequency of public TCR beta families identified carriers of CMV plus the relevant HLA.

Each CDR3 protein is one row after TCRdb ran MiXCR on the reads. The repertoire includes 310,000 or so distinct CDR3 sequences, 25% of them detected once, and about an eighth sits in the top ten. This sample comprised cultured PBMCs, obtained from culture after CMV antigen stimulation. The sequence came from a human donor in good health (CMV status not recorded). Some clones in this sample may be carry-over from other donors' samples.

CDR3 DNA: TGTGCCAGCAGTTACTACCCCAGCGGGATAGGAAATGAGCAGTTCTTC. Protein: CASSYYPSGIGNEQFF. This chain links TRBV6-6 with TRBJ2-1; 7 bases agree with TRBD2. After removal of 1 base from V and 7 bases from J, the junction contained 10 bases not matched to a gene. The CDR3 runs 16 residues. Germline V lookup: CDR1 MNHNY, CDR2 SVGAGI (reference sequence).